This T cell receptor beta chain was recovered during a study of blood T cell repertoires in COVID-19 (dated by TCRdb to 2020 to 2022). Regarding the complete study: The collaborator samples originated in the United States, Italy and Spain and spanned the acute and convalescent phases of COVID-19. The prospective study material was composed of cDNA or gDNA derived from T cells, B-cell-depleted T cells, or PBMCs. Deeply sampled blood TCRbeta repertoires from subjects exposed to, actively infected with, or recovered from COVID-19 were included in the dataset. The repertoires were released in a freely available public database meant as a resource for research on the immune response to SARS-CoV-2. The samples were drawn from the first 160 participants of the ongoing ImmuneRACE study and from more than 1,000 subjects provided by 6 global collaborators. A de-identified subject ID, COVID-19 status, age in years and sex were almost always included in the sample metadata. HLA class I and class II types, where available, came from metadata supplied by the sample provider rather than from assay-based typing. General conclusions and limits of the study: The quantity of clinical and demographic metadata differed by source and by participant and was supplied without curation.

A note on this clone: Its antigen is currently not known. Base qualities are not provided; no much larger clone lies one nucleotide away.

TCRbeta CDR3 regions were amplified from genomic DNA using the immunoSEQ Assay, a bias-controlled multiplex PCR. The study's own analysis went as follows. Nucleated cell counts per sample were estimated from amplification of reference gene primers within the assay. Sequence reads were collapsed and filtered to measure the absolute abundance of every unique TCRbeta CDR3 rearrangement. For each sample, productive Simpson clonality was calculated as the square root of Simpson's diversity index over productive rearrangements. The source is immuneACCESS, and TCRdb retained only in-frame sequences with V and J called. Part of the clones is not carried over; for the studies checked, unresolved V genes explain less than half of this, and the remainder is unexplained. V and J calls and clone size follow that table, whereas D and trimming were derived from the DNA. The sample yields about 280,000 clones; around 80% were counted once. Around 5% of the sample rests with the top ten.

Participants in the prospective study were enrolled through a virtual design, were aged roughly 18 to 100 years, and lived in roughly 26 United States geographic areas. In the prospective study, participants were assigned to cohorts based on the clinical history participants reported in a screening survey and a study questionnaire. Exposed participants had been in contact with someone with a PCR-confirmed or clinician-diagnosed COVID-19 case within 2 weeks of study entry. Each participant in the prospective study had whole blood, serum and a nasopharyngeal or oropharyngeal swab collected by mobile phlebotomists. Participants in the prospective study had the option to provide additional blood draws and questionnaires over a roughly 2-month period. Before DNA extraction, prospective study blood samples were shipped either frozen or at room temperature. The germline V gene specifies MNHEY as CDR1 and SVGAGI as CDR2. The CDR3 has 14 amino acids, counting the end cysteine and phenylalanine. Of all the DNA, just the CDR3 is kept, 42 bases in frame from base 1. Trimming leaves V shorter by 5 bases and J shorter by 4 bases, with the junction holding 4 bases beyond the gene matches.

This chain joins TRBV6-5 to TRBJ2-2; 7 bases in the junction line up with TRBD1. This clonotype was obtained from a man aged 35-49 years who had been exposed to COVID-19. The specimen was PBMCs or T cells enriched from blood (not recorded which). The nucleotides read TGTGCCAGCAGTAAACAGGGGATCACCGGGGAGCTGTTTTTT. Translated, it gives CASSKQGITGELFF.